Presented here are 25 T cell receptor beta chains from one specimen sequenced in a study of blood T cells in healthy people across ages. The authors ran a second PCR of 7 to 11 cycles using a sample-barcoded 5' primer and a J-beta primer mix. Each CDR3 protein is one row after TCRdb ran MiXCR on the 5' RACE reads. The sample includes about 570,000 distinct CDR3 sequences, 25% to 30% of them seen just once. The sequencing sample was made of blood. Receptors were obtained from a woman in her sixties or seventies in good health.

A few counts support this clonotype. The chain recombines TRBV7-2 with TRBJ1-4; D is ambiguous. Trimming removed 5 bases at V and 8 bases at J, with 9 bases between. This CDR3 contains 12 residues. CDR1 SGHTA and CDR2 FQGNSA come from the germline V gene. The CDR3 DNA reads TGTGCCAGCAGCCCGTTTGGGGAAAAACTGTTTTTT. Amino acids: CASSPFGEKLFF.

V and J are TRBV20-1 and TRBJ1-1, with 7 bases fitting TRBD1. The J segment lost 5 bases and the V segment lost 0 bases, leaving 6 bases of the junction unmatched. This CDR3 comprises 14 residues. Germline CDR1 reads DFQATT; CDR2 reads SNEGSKA (reference sequence). CDR3 sequence (DNA): TGCAGTGCTAGAGATCCCCAGGGGGGTACTGAAGCTTTCTTT. It specifies CSARDPQGGTEAFF.

V gene TRBV4-3 combines with J gene TRBJ2-5; D might be TRBD1 (6 bases). Trimming took 0 bases from V and 5 from J, leaving 16 bases between them. The CDR3 has 16 amino acids. Germline CDR1 reads LGHNA; CDR2 reads YSLEER. Here the CDR3 DNA reads TGCGCCAGCAGCCAAGACTACAGGGTCTTTTACGAGACCCAGTACTTC. This sequence encodes CASSQDYRVFYETQYF.

Only a few counts were recorded for this clonotype. The chain has TRBV30 and TRBJ2-7, with TRBD1 identical over 10 bases. V dropped 3 bases and J dropped 3; count of bases not matched to a gene: 5. Germline loops: CDR1 GTSNPN, CDR2 SVGIG (reference sequence). CDR3 size: 14 residues. CDR3 residues: CAWSTGTGDYEQYF. The CDR3 nucleotides are TGTGCCTGGAGCACCGGGACAGGGGACTACGAGCAGTACTTC.

The CDR3 sequence: CASRRAPQETQYF. The CDR3 nucleotides are TGTGCCAGCAGAAGGGCCCCCCAAGAGACCCAGTACTTC. The rearrangement uses TRBV12-3 or TRBV12-4 and TRBJ2-5; D gene ambiguous. This CDR3 has 13 residues. V lost 6 bases to trimming and J lost 1 base, with 9 bases between them.

This clonotype was seen just once. The gene calls are TRBV7-3 and TRBJ2-2; D possibly corresponds to TRBD2 (5 bases). CDR1 is SGHTA and CDR2 is FQGTGA in the germline V gene. This CDR3 is built from 16 residues. V gave up 5 bases and J gave up 0 bases, with 13 bases separating them. CDR3 sequence (DNA): TGTGCCAGCAGCGTCGGACGGAGGACGAACACCGGGGAGCTGTTTTTT. It translates to CASSVGRRTNTGELFF. The full variable domain, its missing parts supplied by reference TRBV7-3 and TRBJ2-2, is GAGVSQTPSNKVTEKGKYVELRCDPISGHTALYWYRQSLGQGPEFLIYFQGTGAADDSGLPNDRFFAVRPEGSVSTLKIQRTERGDSAVYLCASSVGRRTNTGELFFGEGSRLTVL.

This clonotype was picked up a small number of times. The chain is built from TRBV20-1 and TRBJ2-3; tentatively, D is TRBD1 (5 bases). From germline, CDR1 is DFQATT and CDR2 SNEGSKA (reference sequence). V dropped 3 bases and J dropped 2 bases, with 15 bases sitting between them. The CDR3 extends over 15 amino acids. The CDR3 region is CSASGVGAVTDTQYF. The CDR3 coding sequence is TGCAGTGCTAGTGGGGTAGGGGCCGTCACAGATACGCAGTATTTT.

The chain carries TRBV7-2 and TRBJ2-7, with unresolved D. CDR1 and CDR2 (germline): SGHTA, FQGNSA. This CDR3 spans 13 amino acids. V was cut by 5 bases and J by 2 bases, with 10 bases left in between. The CDR3 region is CASSQPGPYEQYF. The CDR3 region has the DNA TGTGCCAGCAGCCAACCCGGTCCCTACGAGCAGTACTTC. Full variable domain (rest looked up from reference TRBV7-2 and TRBJ2-7): GAGVSQSPSNKVTEKGKDVELRCDPISGHTALYWYRQSLGQGLEFLIYFQGNSAPDKSGLPSDRFSAERTGGSVSTLTIQRTQQEDSAVYLCASSQPGPYEQYFGPGTRLTVT.

The rearrangement uses TRBV6-1 and TRBJ2-3, with D unresolved. There are 12 residues in the CDR3. Trimming cost V 5 bases and J 2 bases, with 5 bases left between them. Germline V gene sequence: CDR1 MNHNS, CDR2 SASEGT. The CDR3 loop is CASSRTTDTQYF. In nucleotides, the CDR3 is TGTGCCAGCAGTAGAACCACAGATACGCAGTATTTT.

The V gene is TRBV24-1, the J gene TRBJ2-7; 7 bases match TRBD2. CDR3 size: 14 residues. Germline values: CDR1 KGHDR, CDR2 SFDVKD. Trimming at V came to 4 bases and at J to 0 bases, leaving 2 bases not matched to a gene. CDR3 DNA: TGTGCCACCAGTGAGCGCGGGAGCTCCTACGAGCAGTACTTC. This sequence encodes CATSERGSSYEQYF.

This clonotype was counted only a few times. V and J are TRBV5-5 and TRBJ1-2; 8 bases line up with TRBD1. Germline trimming cut 4 bases from V and 4 bases from J; bases unmatched to any gene: 9. The CDR3 is 15 residues long. Germline V gives CDR1 SGHKS, CDR2 YYEKEE (reference sequence). Here the CDR3 DNA reads TGTGCCAGCAGCCCCCCAGGACAGGGCAGCTATGGCTACACCTTC. Translating it yields CASSPPGQGSYGYTF.

This clonotype has just a few counts. This chain links TRBV5-8 with TRBJ2-1, with TRBD2 matching over 16 bases. The germline CDR1 and CDR2 sequences are SGHTS and YDEGEE. The trim removed 3 bases at V and 4 bases at J, leaving 10 bases unmatched. The CDR3 totals 19 residues. This chain's CDR3 is CASSSTGTSGGARYNEQFF. In DNA, the CDR3 is TGTGCCAGCAGCTCGACCGGGACTAGCGGGGGGGCAAGGTACAATGAGCAGTTCTTC.

There are a few counts of this clonotype. A much larger clone is a single base away; this may be a read error. This chain links TRBV12-3 or TRBV12-4 with TRBJ1-4; 10 bases align to TRBD1. The CDR3 is 14 residues long. Trimming removed 5 bases from V and 7 bases from J; junction bases left unmatched: 4. The CDR3 DNA reads TGTGCCAGCAGTCCCGGGACAGGGGCTGAAAAACTGTTTTTT. Translating gives CASSPGTGAEKLFF.

The genes are TRBV11-1 and TRBJ2-7; tentatively, D is TRBD2 (5 bases). The assigned J gene may be wrong: the sequence end matches TRBJ2-3 better. The CDR3 extends over 13 amino acids. Germline V lookup: CDR1 SGHAT, CDR2 FQDESV (reference sequence). The CDR3 bases are TGTGCCAGCAGGGCCCCGGGATTAGATACGCAGTATTTT. This encodes CASRAPGLDTQYF.

This clonotype was seen only a few times. V and J are TRBV20-1 and TRBJ2-1; 10 positions match TRBD2. The CDR3 totals 14 residues. The trim removed 4 bases at V and 7 bases at J, leaving 7 bases unmatched. The germline V gene encodes CDR1 DFQATT and CDR2 SNEGSKA (reference sequence). CDR3 protein: CSAKHSGGANEQFF. The CDR3 DNA reads as TGCAGTGCTAAACACAGCGGGGGGGCTAATGAGCAGTTCTTC.

The genes are TRBV5-1 and TRBJ2-1, with TRBD1 matching 10 bases. Trimming cost V 3 bases and J 7 bases; bases outside gene matches: 7. From germline, CDR1 is SGHRS and CDR2 YFSETQ. The CDR3 is made up of 15 amino acids. The CDR3 reads CASSSDRGRTNEQFF. The DNA for the CDR3 is TGCGCCAGCAGCTCTGACAGGGGGCGCACGAATGAGCAGTTCTTC.

This rearrangement joins TRBV10-3 to TRBJ2-2, with a weak D call TRBD2 (5 bases). CDR1 ENHRY and CDR2 SYGVKD come from the germline V gene. The V gene lost 8 bases and the J gene lost 0 bases, with 13 bases spanning the gap. The CDR3 extends over 15 amino acids. The CDR3 region has the DNA TGTGCCATCGGGCTAGCCAATTCGAACACCGGGGAGCTGTTTTTT. This translates into CAIGLANSNTGELFF.

The J gene is TRBJ2-5, the V gene TRBV14; D not resolved. Trimming removed 4 bases from V and 5 bases from J, with 8 bases in between. The CDR3 loop spans 12 amino acids. Germline lookup yields CDR1 SGHDN and CDR2 FVKESK. The CDR3: CASSPSDETQYF. The DNA of the CDR3 is TGTGCCAGCAGCCCCTCAGATGAGACCCAGTACTTC.

This chain uses TRBV12-3 or TRBV12-4 with TRBJ2-3, with D possibly called TRBD1 or TRBD2 (6 bases each). V shed 3 bases and J shed 5 bases, with 18 bases lying between them. This CDR3 region has 16 residues. CDR3 residues: CASSLQGRGGRDTQYF. The CDR3 DNA reads TGTGCCAGCAGTTTGCAGGGGCGGGGTGGAAGAGATACGCAGTATTTT.

CDR3 loop: CASSLAHYRGRSYGYTF. CDR3 coding DNA: TGTGCCAGCAGTTTAGCCCACTACAGGGGACGGAGCTATGGCTACACCTTC. The chain joins TRBV12-3 or TRBV12-4 to TRBJ1-2, with 7 bases lining up with TRBD1. The CDR3 has 17 residues. J gave up 4 bases and V 0 bases, and 11 bases lay outside the gene matches.

J is TRBJ1-3 and V is TRBV12-3 or TRBV12-4; no firm D call. The CDR3 contains 12 residues. Trimming stripped 5 bases from V and 4 bases from J, with 6 bases between. CDR3 nucleotide sequence: TGTGCCAGCAGTCCCCTGGGAAACACCATATATTTT. Protein product: CASSPLGNTIYF.

The gene calls are TRBV30 and TRBJ1-1; D unclear. Trimming took off 0 bases at V and 0 bases at J, with 5 bases between the two ends. The CDR3 totals 13 residues. From germline, CDR1 is GTSNPN and CDR2 SVGIG (reference sequence). CDR3 in DNA: TGTGCCTGGAGTGTGCAGGTGAACACTGAAGCTTTCTTT. Its protein is CAWSVQVNTEAFF.

The chain joins TRBV7-9 to TRBJ2-2, with D maybe TRBD2 (6 bases). Germline loops: CDR1 SEHNR, CDR2 FQNEAQ (reference sequence). Trimming removed 7 bases at V and 0 bases at J, with 9 bases between. The CDR3 is 14 residues long. CDR3 residues: CASTAGTNTGELFF. The CDR3 bases are TGTGCCAGCACGGCGGGGACGAACACCGGGGAGCTGTTTTTT.

This clonotype was counted many times. Mismatch with germline at one junction end may stem from a read error. This rearrangement joins TRBV7-7 to TRBJ2-5; TRBD1 is a possible D gene (6 bases). In germline, CDR1 is SSHAT, CDR2 FNYEAQ (reference sequence). This CDR3 has 16 residues. The CDR3 DNA sequence: TGTGCTAGCAGCTTAGGATACAACAGGGCCCAAGAGACCCAGTACTTC. Translation: CASSLGYNRAQETQYF.

This clonotype was seen only a few times. The chain is built from TRBV7-9 and TRBJ1-2; D is undetermined. Germline V lookup: CDR1 SEHNR, CDR2 FQNEAQ (reference sequence). The CDR3 spans 14 residues. V lost 5 bases and J lost 5, with 15 bases in between. The CDR3 bases are TGTGCCAGCAGCACCGGTGTCGGGGTTTATGGCTACACCTTC. It translates to CASSTGVGVYGYTF.